The clone carrying this T cell receptor beta chain came up once. The data derive from a study of blood T cell repertoires in COVID-19. Study-level information: T cells, B-cell-depleted T cells, or PBMCs provided the cDNA or gDNA that served as material.

Seattle participants joined during active infection and were tracked over time. The V and J ends lost 7 bases and 3 bases respectively, with 18 bases between them. Per the germline V gene, CDR1 is MDHEN and CDR2 is SYDVKM. There are 15 residues in the CDR3. Repertoires were generated with immunoSEQ multiplex PCR, while TCRdb's copy carries only in-frame clones and drops some. This sample yields over 150,000 clones, of which 75% to 90% are seen a single time; 6.5% to 8.5% belongs to the top ten. The chain combines TRBV28 with TRBJ1-1; possibly TRBD1 for D (5 bases). This TCR was recovered from a woman aged 65 to 85 with COVID-19, enrolled during active disease. Input material: peripheral blood. The CDR3 sequence: CASNERGVAYTEAFF. CDR3 in DNA: TGTGCCAGCAATGAAAGGGGCGTGGCTTACACTGAAGCTTTCTTT.